A single sample is the source of the 30 T cell receptor beta chains below, sequenced in a study of blood T cell repertoires in COVID-19. Method: immunoSEQ multiplex PCR; TCRdb's copy keeps in-frame clones and lacks some. The data show about 180,000 clones, approximately 84% seen once. Sequences were obtained from peripheral blood. The receptors originated from a human donor in a cohort sampled during active COVID-19.

The rearrangement uses TRBV5-8 and TRBJ1-5; D gene uncertain. The CDR3 sequence is 17 residues long. The germline gives CDR1 SGHTS, CDR2 YDEGEE. V was trimmed by 1 base and J by 0 bases, leaving 14 bases between them. The CDR3 sequence is CASSLFFELYSNQPQHF. CDR3 in DNA: TGTGCCAGCAGCTTGTTCTTCGAGTTATATAGCAATCAGCCCCAGCATTTT.

This chain joins TRBV5-1 and TRBJ2-4; D might be TRBD2 (6 bases). Trimming stripped 1 base from V and 0 bases from J, with 14 bases between. This CDR3 spans 17 amino acids. Germline V lookup: CDR1 SGHRS, CDR2 YFSETQ. The CDR3 DNA is TGCGCCAGCAGCTTGATGGTAGCGGTCCTAGCCAAAAACATTCAGTACTTC. Its translation is CASSLMVAVLAKNIQYF.

The chain couples TRBV4-1 to TRBJ2-2; unclear D gene. The CDR3 covers 15 residues. The V end was cut by 0 bases, the J end by 1 base, with 6 bases between. Germline V gene data show CDR1 as MGHRA and CDR2 as YSYEKL. CDR3 in DNA: TGCGCCAGCAGCCAAGATCATCAGAACACCGGGGAGCTGTTTTTT. Protein: CASSQDHQNTGELFF.

Details on this clone: At the DNA level, this CDR3 is encoded by other sequences in the same sample as well. This chain uses TRBV7-3 with TRBJ1-1, with TRBD1 matching over 8 bases. J gave up 4 bases and V 5 bases, and 3 bases lay outside the gene matches. This CDR3 has 13 residues. Germline V gene lookup returns CDR1 SGHTA and CDR2 FQGTGA. CDR3 sequence reads: CASSQDRGTEAFF. The CDR3 DNA reads as TGTGCCAGCAGCCAAGACAGGGGCACTGAAGCTTTCTTT.

In nucleotides, the CDR3 is TGTGCCAGCAGTGACAGGGCGAACTATGGCTACACCTTC. This translates into CASSDRANYGYTF. The gene calls are TRBV5-4 and TRBJ1-2; 7 bases are a match to TRBD1. There are 13 residues in the CDR3. Trimming took 5 bases from V and 2 from J; bases not matched to a gene: 3. The germline gives CDR1 SGHNT, CDR2 YYREEE (reference sequence).

The genes are TRBV5-6 and TRBJ2-7, with D tentatively TRBD1 (5 bases). Trimming removed 2 bases at V and 0 bases at J, with 6 bases between. CDR3 length equals 13 residues. CDR1 and CDR2 from the germline V gene are SGHDT and YYEEEE. CDR3 coding DNA: TGTGCCAGCAGCTTACAGGACTCCTACGAGCAGTACTTC. Protein sequence: CASSLQDSYEQYF.

V and J are TRBV7-3 and TRBJ2-3; the match to TRBD1 covers 9 bases. V was clipped by 4 bases and J by 6 bases; unmatched bases: 2. The CDR3 extends over 13 amino acids. Germline lookup yields CDR1 SGHTA and CDR2 FQGTGA. This CDR3 is CASSSDRGDTQYF. The CDR3 DNA sequence: TGTGCCAGCAGCTCTGACAGGGGGGATACGCAGTATTTT.

The rearrangement links TRBV5-1 to TRBJ2-7; 7 bases are shared with TRBD1. J was trimmed by 6 bases and V by 4 bases; bases with no gene match: 10. This CDR3 spans 14 amino acids. Germline loops: CDR1 SGHRS, CDR2 YFSETQ. The CDR3 DNA reads as TGCGCCAGCAGCACTGAGGACAGGACCTCCGAGCAGTACTTC. It specifies CASSTEDRTSEQYF.

A single count supports this clone. The rearrangement uses TRBV7-8 and TRBJ2-5; TRBD2 aligns across 9 bases. The germline V gene has CDR1 SGHVS and CDR2 FQNEAQ. The CDR3 is 15 residues long. V shed 6 bases and J 3 bases; nucleotides not matched to a gene: 8. The CDR3 region is CASRRSGGSEETQYF. DNA of the CDR3: TGTGCCAGCAGACGAAGCGGGGGGAGCGAAGAGACCCAGTACTTC.

The chain has TRBV12-3 or TRBV12-4 and TRBJ1-2; the D is unclear. The CDR3 is 13 residues long. V was trimmed by 3 bases and J by 6 bases, leaving 11 bases between them. The CDR3 loop is CASSLEGPDGYTF. The CDR3 DNA follows: TGTGCCAGCAGTTTGGAGGGCCCGGATGGCTACACCTTC.

This clone appeared a few times. The chain carries TRBV21-1 and TRBJ1-6; whether TRBD1, the table's D call, matches the DNA was not checked. TRBV21-1 is marked as a pseudogene. The CDR3 runs 16 residues. CDR3 sequence reads: CASSKSDSPPHSPLHF. The CDR3 bases are TGTGCCAGCAGCAAATCTGACAGCCCTCCTCATTCACCCCTCCACTTT.

The rearrangement uses TRBV11-2 and TRBJ2-7, with a weak D call TRBD1 (6 bases). The CDR3 contains 15 residues. Germline CDR1 reads SGHAT; CDR2 reads FQNNGV. Trimming took 2 bases from V and 4 from J, leaving 15 bases between them. The CDR3 DNA reads as TGTGCCAGCAGCTTATCCAGGGGCCCAATTTACGAGCAGTACTTC. Translating it yields CASSLSRGPIYEQYF.

The CDR3 bases are TGTGCCAGCAGTGATGTCAGGACAGTCGGTGAAAAACTGTTTTTT. This sequence encodes CASSDVRTVGEKLFF. The chain recombines TRBV2 with TRBJ1-4, with D perhaps matching TRBD1 (6 bases). CDR3 length: 15 amino acids. The V and J ends lost 3 bases and 7 bases respectively, with 15 bases between them. Germline assignment: CDR1 SNHLY and CDR2 FYNNEI.

In its sample, this clone was seen once. This chain uses TRBV5-1 with TRBJ1-2, with D possibly matching TRBD1 (5 bases). Germline V gene lookup returns CDR1 SGHRS and CDR2 YFSETQ. The CDR3 is 14 residues long. Trimming removed 2 bases from V and 5 bases from J, with 13 bases in between. The CDR3 spells CASSLQAPWYGYTF. CDR3 coding DNA: TGCGCCAGCAGCTTACAGGCCCCTTGGTATGGCTACACCTTC.

The rearrangement links TRBV5-1 to TRBJ2-6; possible D gene TRBD1, 7 bases. Germline V gene lookup returns CDR1 SGHRS and CDR2 YFSETQ. This CDR3 contains 17 residues. V gave up 1 base and J gave up 3 bases, with 14 bases separating them. The CDR3 DNA sequence: TGCGCCAGCAGCTTGAACGGGGGACAGTATGGGGCCAACGTCCTGACTTTC. Translation gives CASSLNGGQYGANVLTF.

This clone was counted only a few times. The same CDR3 can be traced to other DNA sequences in this sample. The chain joins TRBV5-4 to TRBJ1-1; D call uncertain. V was clipped by 0 bases and J by 1 base, with 4 bases between them. The CDR3 extends over 13 amino acids. Germline V gene lookup returns CDR1 SGHNT and CDR2 YYREEE (reference sequence). The CDR3 region has the DNA TGTGCCAGCAGCTTGGACAGGAACACTGAAGCTTTCTTT. This gives the protein CASSLDRNTEAFF.

This rearrangement joins TRBV5-1 to TRBJ2-3; 9 nucleotides line up with TRBD2. The CDR3 has 17 amino acids. Looked up from germline, CDR1 is SGHRS and CDR2 is YFSETQ. J lost 2 bases, V lost 0 bases, and 7 bases had no gene match. The CDR3 bases are TGCGCCAGCAGCTTGGGGTTAGCGGGGGCACACACAGATACGCAGTATTTT. Its translation: CASSLGLAGAHTDTQYF.

J is TRBJ2-7 and V is TRBV5-1; 10 bases line up with TRBD1. Germline assignment: CDR1 SGHRS and CDR2 YFSETQ. The CDR3 extends over 18 amino acids. V shed 4 bases, J shed 3 bases, and the junction held 16 bases outside the gene matches. The CDR3 coding sequence is TGCGCCAGCAGCCCGGGCCGGGACAGGGGACGGGGGGGCTACGAGCAGTACTTC. The encoded protein is CASSPGRDRGRGGYEQYF.

This chain joins TRBV10-2 and TRBJ2-2; 10 positions agree with TRBD2. The CDR3 contains 17 residues. J gave up 2 bases and V 2 bases, and 5 bases lay outside the gene matches. The germline gives CDR1 WSHSY, CDR2 SAAADI. In nucleotides, the CDR3 is TGCGCCAGCAGTGAGATAACTAGCGGGGTAAACACCGGGGAGCTGTTTTTT. Translation gives CASSEITSGVNTGELFF.

V and J are TRBV18 and TRBJ2-5; 7 bases map to TRBD2. Trimming at V came to 1 base and at J to 3 bases, leaving 5 bases not matched to a gene. This CDR3 has 15 amino acids. The germline gives CDR1 KGHSH, CDR2 LQKENI. The CDR3: CASSPLGLAEETQYF. In nucleotides, the CDR3 is TGTGCCAGCTCACCACTGGGGCTAGCGGAAGAGACCCAGTACTTC.

The CDR3 loop is CASSDSATRGSLYGYTF. The CDR3 DNA is TGTGCCAGCAGTGACTCAGCGACCCGTGGGAGTTTATATGGCTACACCTTC. The V call is TRBV6-4, the J call TRBJ1-2; no clear D. Germline-derived CDR1 and CDR2 are MRHNA and SNTAGT. Trimming removed 0 bases at V and 5 bases at J, with 19 bases between. There are 17 residues in the CDR3.

This rearrangement joins TRBV18 to TRBJ2-7, with 8 bases matching TRBD2. The CDR3 loop spans 14 amino acids. V shed 3 bases, J shed 6 bases, and the junction held 7 bases outside the gene matches. Germline V lookup: CDR1 KGHSH, CDR2 LQKENI. The CDR3 DNA follows: TGTGCCAGCTCACCGAGCGGGGGCTCCCGCGAGCAGTACTTC. It yields the protein CASSPSGGSREQYF.

This clone was observed once. The chain carries TRBV15 and TRBJ2-3, with a possible D match to TRBD2 (5 bases). The germline V gene has CDR1 LNHNV and CDR2 YYDKDF (reference sequence). This CDR3 spans 16 amino acids. Trimming removed 1 base at V and 2 bases at J, with 13 bases between. CDR3 nucleotides: TGTGCCACCAGCAGAGGCCTAGCCCCTGCCACAGATACGCAGTATTTT. Residues: CATSRGLAPATDTQYF.

The V call is TRBV6-1, the J call TRBJ1-1; 10 bases fit TRBD1. CDR1 is MNHNS and CDR2 is SASEGT in the germline V gene. The CDR3 loop spans 14 amino acids. Losses at the gene ends were 3 bases for V and 7 bases for J; bases not matched to a gene: 5. The CDR3 DNA sequence: TGTGCCAGCAGTGATGGACAGGGGGATGATGAAGCTTTCTTT. Translated: CASSDGQGDDEAFF.

This chain joins TRBV5-1 and TRBJ1-2; D might be TRBD1 (5 bases). Trimming removed 4 bases from V and 2 bases from J, with 18 bases in between. The CDR3 is 16 amino acids. Germline assignment: CDR1 SGHRS and CDR2 YFSETQ. This CDR3 is CASSPGGGYQNYGYTF. In DNA, the CDR3 is TGCGCCAGCAGCCCCGGGGGGGGGTATCAAAACTATGGCTACACCTTC. Complete variable domain (other parts from reference TRBV5-1 and TRBJ1-2): KAGVTQTPRYLIKTRGQQVTLSCSPISGHRSVSWYQQTPGQGLQFLFEYFSETQRNKGNFPGRFSGRQFSNSRSEMNVSTLELGDSALYLCASSPGGGYQNYGYTFGSGTRLTVV.

This chain joins TRBV7-2 and TRBJ1-1; no clear D. The CDR3 totals 14 residues. Trimming pared 0 bases from V and 3 bases from J, leaving 8 bases between. Germline assignment: CDR1 SGHTA and CDR2 FQGNSA. The CDR3 DNA sequence: TGTGCCAGCAGCTTAGCGACGGGAGACACTGAAGCTTTCTTT. Protein product: CASSLATGDTEAFF.

The chain joins TRBV5-4 to TRBJ1-2; tentative D call: TRBD1 (6 bases). Germline V gives CDR1 SGHNT, CDR2 YYREEE (reference sequence). V was clipped by 4 bases and J by 7 bases, with 17 bases between them. The CDR3 contains 14 residues. CDR3 nucleotides: TGTGCCAGCAGCATGGCCAGGGGTGGGGTTGGCTACACCTTC. This gives the protein CASSMARGGVGYTF.

V usage is TRBV5-4 and J usage is TRBJ1-6; TRBD1 agrees at 7 bases. CDR1 is SGHNT, CDR2 YYREEE, per germline (reference sequence). The CDR3 length is 17 residues. Unmatched junction bases numbered 12, after V lost 4 bases and J lost 5 bases. CDR3 protein: CASSHPGGGWNNSPLHF. DNA of the CDR3: TGTGCCAGCAGCCATCCAGGGGGAGGTTGGAATAATTCACCCCTCCACTTT. Variable domain in full (rest from reference TRBV5-4 and TRBJ1-6): ETGVTQSPTHLIKTRGQQVTLRCSSQSGHNTVSWYQQALGQGPQFIFQYYREEENGRGNFPPRFSGLQFPNYSSELNVNALELDDSALYLCASSHPGGGWNNSPLHFGNGTRLTVT.

The J gene is TRBJ2-2, the V gene TRBV19, with 8 bases aligning to TRBD2. This CDR3 has 16 amino acids. V shed 3 bases, J shed 4 bases, and the junction held 7 bases outside the gene matches. The germline V gene has CDR1 LNHDA and CDR2 SQIVND (reference sequence). The CDR3 sequence: CASSISAGVPTGELFF. CDR3 coding DNA: TGTGCCAGTAGTATTTCAGCGGGGGTACCCACCGGGGAGCTGTTTTTT.

The chain is built from TRBV7-8 and TRBJ1-1, with TRBD1 matching 7 bases. The CDR3 contains 12 residues. Looked up from germline, CDR1 is SGHVS and CDR2 is FQNEAQ. J lost 11 bases, V lost 5 bases, and 8 bases had no gene match. The CDR3 region is CASSPIDRDAFF. The CDR3 DNA reads TGTGCCAGCAGCCCGATTGACAGGGATGCTTTCTTT.